The next 16 T cell receptor beta chains were all read from a single sample in a study of blood T cell repertoires in COVID-19. Libraries were prepared by immunoSEQ multiplex PCR; TCRdb keeps only in-frame clonotypes and omits some of them. Of about 280,000 clones listed, about 83% are singletons. The specimen sequenced was PBMCs or T cells enriched from blood (not recorded which). The origin of the receptors is a woman aged 35 to 49 who had recovered from COVID-19.

The chain uses TRBV20-1 and TRBJ1-2; 8 positions agree with TRBD1. The V gene's germline CDR1 is DFQATT and CDR2 SNEGSKA (reference sequence). This CDR3 comprises 13 residues. The V segment lost 3 bases and the J segment 2 bases; nucleotides outside the gene matches: 2. The CDR3 region is CSASQGANYGYTF. DNA for the CDR3: TGCAGTGCTAGTCAGGGGGCGAACTATGGCTACACCTTC.

The chain carries TRBV5-4 and TRBJ2-3; 10 bases align to TRBD2. Germline CDR1 is SGHNT and CDR2 is YYREEE (reference sequence). Trimming at V came to 0 bases and at J to 0 bases, leaving 10 bases not matched to a gene. CDR3 length: 19 residues. DNA for the CDR3: TGTGCCAGCAGCTTGGCCCAAGCGGGAGGGGGCGGAAGCACAGATACGCAGTATTTT. The encoded protein is CASSLAQAGGGGSTDTQYF.

V and J are TRBV7-9 and TRBJ1-3; weak D call: TRBD1 (5 bases). Trimming pared 2 bases from V and 4 bases from J, leaving 15 bases between. Looked up from germline, CDR1 is SEHNR and CDR2 is FQNEAQ (reference sequence). The CDR3 runs 16 residues. CDR3 region: CASSLNMDNLGNTIYF. The CDR3 DNA sequence: TGTGCCAGCAGCTTAAATATGGACAACTTAGGAAACACCATATATTTT.

This clone occurred once. The chain links TRBV4-3 to TRBJ1-1; TRBD1 matches at 10 bases. Germline V gene sequence: CDR1 LGHNA, CDR2 YSLEER. The CDR3 has 18 amino acids. The ends lost 4 bases at V and 0 bases at J; junction bases unmatched: 11. The CDR3 nucleotides are TGCGCCAGCAGCCTCACGCGACCGGGACAGGGGTTGAACACTGAAGCTTTCTTT. Protein product: CASSLTRPGQGLNTEAFF.

DNA for the CDR3: TGTGCCAGCAGCTTAGCAATGAGACAGGGGGATGAAAAACTGTTTTTT. Translation gives CASSLAMRQGDEKLFF. This chain connects TRBV7-2 to TRBJ1-4, with 9 bases identical to TRBD1. The CDR3 extends over 16 amino acids. The V segment lost 0 bases and the J segment 6 bases; nucleotides outside the gene matches: 5. CDR1 is SGHTA and CDR2 is FQGNSA in the germline V gene. The entire variable domain, with the rest obtained from reference TRBV7-2 and TRBJ1-4, is as follows: GAGVSQSPSNKVTEKGKDVELRCDPISGHTALYWYRQSLGQGLEFLIYFQGNSAPDKSGLPSDRFSAERTGGSVSTLTIQRTQQEDSAVYLCASSLAMRQGDEKLFFGSGTQLSVL.

The DNA for the CDR3 is TGTGCCACCAGTGATCCGGGACTAGTTGAAGAGACCCAGTACTTC. Amino acid sequence: CATSDPGLVEETQYF. V gene TRBV24-1 combines with J gene TRBJ2-5, with TRBD2 identical over 8 bases. The CDR3 is made up of 15 amino acids. Trimming removed 3 bases from V and 3 bases from J; junction bases left unmatched: 5. Germline V lookup: CDR1 KGHDR, CDR2 SFDVKD.

This clone was counted a single time. V is TRBV7-8 and J is TRBJ2-7; 8 nucleotides match TRBD2. The CDR3 runs to 15 residues. V lost 7 bases, J lost 3 bases, and 11 bases stayed unmatched. Germline lookup yields CDR1 SGHVS and CDR2 FQNEAQ. CDR3 in amino acids: CASTKGLAQNYEQYF. The CDR3 DNA reads as TGTGCCAGCACCAAAGGACTAGCCCAGAACTACGAGCAGTACTTC.

This clone appeared a single time. J is TRBJ2-7 and V is TRBV11-2; TRBD2 matches 9 bases. Unmatched junction bases numbered 5, after V lost 5 bases and J lost 0 bases. The length of the CDR3 is 15 residues. CDR1 SGHAT and CDR2 FQNNGV come from the germline V gene. For the CDR3, the DNA is TGTGCCAGCAGCCTCCTAGCGGGATTCTCCTACGAGCAGTACTTC. It is translated as CASSLLAGFSYEQYF.

The gene calls are TRBV27 and TRBJ1-2; D is unclear. Trimming took 7 bases from V and 4 from J, leaving 7 bases between them. CDR3 length equals 11 residues. Germline V CDR1 and CDR2: MNHEY, SMNVEV (reference sequence). The CDR3 sequence is CASTTVYGYTF. CDR3 DNA: TGTGCCAGCACTACAGTCTATGGCTACACCTTC.

The rearrangement links TRBV28 to TRBJ1-1; D is unclear. This CDR3 contains 14 residues. V lost 5 bases, J lost 1 base, and 11 bases lay in between. Germline V lookup: CDR1 MDHEN, CDR2 SYDVKM. The CDR3 DNA reads TGTGCCAGCAGTGTTGGTTGGCCGAACACTGAAGCTTTCTTT. Translated, it gives CASSVGWPNTEAFF. Together with reference TRBV28 and TRBJ1-1, the CDR3 gives the full variable domain: DVKVTQSSRYLVKRTGEKVFLECVQDMDHENMFWYRQDPGLGLRLIYFSYDVKMKEKGDIPEGYSVSREKKERFSLILESASTNQTSMYLCASSVGWPNTEAFFGQGTRLTVV.

A few counts support this clone. The chain carries TRBV28 and TRBJ2-1, with D tentatively TRBD2 (6 bases). This CDR3 spans 21 amino acids. Between the trimmed V and J ends, which lost 4 bases and 4 bases, there was a span of 32 bases. Germline V gene data show CDR1 as MDHEN and CDR2 as SYDVKM. The DNA for the CDR3 is TGTGCCAGCAGTTCACCCCCCCAAAAAGGAGGGCAGCCGAGTCCATACAATGAGCAGTTCTTC. The encoded protein is CASSSPPQKGGQPSPYNEQFF.

The chain links TRBV12-3 or TRBV12-4 to TRBJ2-3, with a tentative D call TRBD2 (6 bases). V lost 1 base to trimming and J lost 6 bases, with 8 bases between them. This CDR3 is 13 amino acids long. The CDR3 spells CASSLVAGDTQYF. The CDR3 DNA reads as TGTGCCAGCAGTTTAGTGGCGGGGGATACGCAGTATTTT.

V usage is TRBV5-1 and J usage is TRBJ1-6; 8 bases agree with TRBD1. The CDR3 loop spans 15 amino acids. The trim removed 5 bases at V and 5 bases at J, leaving 6 bases unmatched. Germline V gives CDR1 SGHRS, CDR2 YFSETQ. Here the CDR3 reads CASRVGTGNNSPLHF. Written as DNA, the CDR3 is TGCGCCAGCAGGGTCGGGACAGGAAATAATTCACCCCTCCACTTT.

The chain employs TRBV10-3 and TRBJ1-1, with a possible D match to TRBD1 (5 bases). This CDR3 contains 11 residues. V lost 9 bases and J lost 1, with 6 bases in between. Germline V gene data show CDR1 as ENHRY and CDR2 as SYGVKD. The CDR3 reads CAIQGNTEAFF. CDR3 bases: TGTGCCATTCAGGGGAACACTGAAGCTTTCTTT.

The J gene is TRBJ1-1, the V gene TRBV30, with a tentative D call TRBD1 (5 bases). CDR1 is GTSNPN and CDR2 is SVGIG in the germline V gene (reference sequence). The CDR3 extends over 14 amino acids. Trimming cost V 8 bases and J 3 bases, with 19 bases left between them. CDR3 bases: TGTGCCGGAGTAACCCGATCCAGGGACACTGAAGCTTTCTTT. It codes for CAGVTRSRDTEAFF.

This clone was observed once. The chain couples TRBV7-6 to TRBJ2-2; D is uncertain. V shed 3 bases and J shed 3 bases, with 11 bases lying between them. Germline CDR1 is SGHVS and CDR2 is FNYEAQ. This CDR3 is built from 15 residues. In nucleotides, the CDR3 is TGTGCCAGCAGCTTCGACCGGAGACACACCGGGGAGCTGTTTTTT. Translated: CASSFDRRHTGELFF.